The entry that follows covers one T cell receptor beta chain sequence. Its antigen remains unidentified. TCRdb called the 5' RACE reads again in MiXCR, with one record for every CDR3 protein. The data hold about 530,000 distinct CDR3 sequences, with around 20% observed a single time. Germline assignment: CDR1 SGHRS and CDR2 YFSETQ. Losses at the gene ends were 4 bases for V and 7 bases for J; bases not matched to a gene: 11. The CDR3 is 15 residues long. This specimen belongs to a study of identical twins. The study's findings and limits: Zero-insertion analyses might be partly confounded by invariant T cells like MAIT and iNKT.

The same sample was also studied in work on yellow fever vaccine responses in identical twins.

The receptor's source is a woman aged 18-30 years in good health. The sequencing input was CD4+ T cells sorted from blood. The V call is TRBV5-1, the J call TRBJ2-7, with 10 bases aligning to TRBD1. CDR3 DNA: TGCGCCAGCAGCAAGTCCGGGACAGGGGCTGAGGAGCAGTACGTC. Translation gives CASSKSGTGAEEQYV.